This entry lists 10 T cell receptor beta chains sequenced from one sample in a study of blood T cell repertoires in COVID-19. Measured with immunoSEQ multiplex PCR; TCRdb has only the in-frame clones, and not every one. The sample holds about 74,000 clones, about 86% seen once. The material sequenced was peripheral blood. The receptors derive from a woman older than 75 with active or convalescent COVID-19.

V and J are TRBV19 and TRBJ1-3, with D unclear. From germline, CDR1 is LNHDA and CDR2 SQIVND (reference sequence). This CDR3 is 13 amino acids long. The V end was cut by 5 bases, the J end by 0 bases, with 5 bases between. The CDR3 nucleotides read TGTGCCAGTAGTTTTAACTCTGGAAACACCATATATTTT. Amino acids: CASSFNSGNTIYF.

This clone showed up just once. V and J are TRBV10-3 and TRBJ1-6, with D possibly TRBD1 on 6 matching bases. Trimming left V 6 bases short and J 6 bases short, with 15 bases between. This CDR3 comprises 15 residues. Per germline, CDR1 ENHRY and CDR2 SYGVKD. The CDR3 loop reads CAIRGGEGSNSPLHF. The CDR3 region has the DNA TGTGCCATCAGAGGGGGGGAGGGGTCTAATTCACCCCTCCACTTT.

The chain carries TRBV2 and TRBJ2-7; a possible D gene is TRBD2 (6 bases). This CDR3 has 14 residues. Deletions cut 4 bases from V and 0 bases from J, with 10 bases between. Germline assignment: CDR1 SNHLY and CDR2 FYNNEI. CDR3 region: CASSVVGSSYEQYF. The CDR3 bases are TGTGCCAGCAGTGTAGTCGGGAGCTCCTACGAGCAGTACTTC.

The chain links TRBV19 to TRBJ2-6; the match to TRBD1 covers 10 bases. V gave up 3 bases and J gave up 2 bases; unmatched junction bases: 4. Germline assignment: CDR1 LNHDA and CDR2 SQIVND (reference sequence). The CDR3 covers 17 residues. The CDR3: CASSILTGGTGANVLTF. DNA for the CDR3: TGTGCCAGTAGTATTTTGACAGGGGGCACTGGGGCCAACGTCCTGACTTTC.

The V and J genes are TRBV9 and TRBJ2-3, with 7 bases lining up with TRBD2. V shed 3 bases, J shed 3 bases, and the junction held 7 bases outside the gene matches. The CDR3 extends over 15 amino acids. Germline CDR1 reads SGDLS; CDR2 reads YYNGEE. The CDR3 sequence is CASSARERGTDTQYF. The CDR3 region has the DNA TGTGCCAGCAGCGCCCGGGAGCGGGGTACAGATACGCAGTATTTT.

The J gene is TRBJ1-6, the V gene TRBV9; the match to TRBD1 covers 11 bases. The ends lost 4 bases at V and 10 bases at J; junction bases unmatched: 7. The CDR3 contains 15 residues. CDR1 is SGDLS, CDR2 YYNGEE, per germline. CDR3 in DNA: TGTGCCAGCAGCCTCTGGGACAGGGGGACCTCACCCCTCCACTTT. Amino acids: CASSLWDRGTSPLHF.

This clone was found a few times. The chain couples TRBV3-1 (or the pseudogene TRBV3-2) to TRBJ1-2; 7 bases map to TRBD1. J gave up 8 bases and V 6 bases, and 12 bases lay outside the gene matches. The germline CDR1 and CDR2 sequences are LGHDT and YNNKEL (reference sequence). CDR3 length: 14 amino acids. The CDR3 sequence: CASSDRVNLRGYTF. The CDR3 nucleotides are TGTGCCAGCAGTGACAGGGTAAACCTTCGCGGCTACACCTTC.

The chain couples TRBV20-1 to TRBJ2-1; tentative D call: TRBD1 (6 bases). Germline V gene sequence: CDR1 DFQATT, CDR2 SNEGSKA (reference sequence). Between the trimmed V and J ends, which lost 3 bases and 7 bases, there was a span of 13 bases. This CDR3 is 13 amino acids long. The CDR3 sequence is CSASLGAENEQFF. CDR3 coding DNA: TGCAGTGCTAGTTTGGGGGCAGAGAATGAGCAGTTCTTC.

This chain uses TRBV10-3 with TRBJ2-3; D possibly corresponds to TRBD2 (5 bases). Germline loops: CDR1 ENHRY, CDR2 SYGVKD. Between the trimmed V and J ends, which lost 4 bases and 0 bases, there was a span of 11 bases. CDR3 length equals 15 residues. CDR3 protein: CAISGKRSSTDTQYF. The CDR3, as DNA: TGTGCCATCAGTGGTAAGCGGTCCAGCACAGATACGCAGTATTTT.

The chain employs TRBV4-2 and TRBJ2-7, with 9 bases fitting TRBD1. CDR3 length: 15 residues. Germline lookup yields CDR1 LGHNA and CDR2 YNFKEQ. J was trimmed by 3 bases and V by 1 base; bases with no gene match: 4. CDR3 in amino acids: CASSQVTGGYYEQYF. CDR3 in DNA: TGTGCCAGCAGCCAAGTAACAGGGGGCTACTACGAGCAGTACTTC.